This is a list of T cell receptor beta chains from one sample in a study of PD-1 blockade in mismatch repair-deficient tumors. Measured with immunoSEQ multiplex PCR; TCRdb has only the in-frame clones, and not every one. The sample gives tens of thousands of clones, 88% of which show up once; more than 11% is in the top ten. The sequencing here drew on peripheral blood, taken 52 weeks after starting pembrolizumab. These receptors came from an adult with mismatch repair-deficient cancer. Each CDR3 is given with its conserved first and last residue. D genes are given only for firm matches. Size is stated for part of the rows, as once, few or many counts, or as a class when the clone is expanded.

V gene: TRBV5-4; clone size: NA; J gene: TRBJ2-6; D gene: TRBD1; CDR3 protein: CASSPGGGLTGANVLTF; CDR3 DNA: TGTGCCAGCAGCCCAGGGGGCGGATTGACTGGGGCCAACGTCCTGACTTTC
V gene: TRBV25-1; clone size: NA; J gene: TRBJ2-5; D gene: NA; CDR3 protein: CASSEWGVAYQETQYF; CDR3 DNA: TGTGCCAGCAGTGAATGGGGCGTGGCCTACCAAGAGACCCAGTACTTC
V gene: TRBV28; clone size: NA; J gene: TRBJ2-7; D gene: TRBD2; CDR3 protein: CASRGQGLAGSSYEQYF; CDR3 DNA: TGTGCCAGCAGGGGACAGGGACTAGCGGGGAGCTCCTACGAGCAGTACTTC
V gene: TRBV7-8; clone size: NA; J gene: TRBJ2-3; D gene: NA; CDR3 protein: CASSLEGGALDTQYF; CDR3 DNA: TGTGCCAGCAGCTTAGAGGGGGGCGCGCTAGATACGCAGTATTTT
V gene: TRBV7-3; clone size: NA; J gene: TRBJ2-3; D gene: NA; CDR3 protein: CASSLGLGGGRTDTQYF; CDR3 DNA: TGTGCCAGCAGCTTAGGTTTAGGCGGAGGACGCACAGATACGCAGTATTTT
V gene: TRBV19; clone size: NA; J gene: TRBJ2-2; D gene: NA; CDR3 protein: CASSIRGLANTGELFF; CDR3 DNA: TGTGCCAGTAGTATCCGCGGGCTAGCCAACACCGGGGAGCTGTTTTTT
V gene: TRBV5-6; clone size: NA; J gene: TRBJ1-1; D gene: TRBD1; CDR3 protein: CASSYGTGTEAFF; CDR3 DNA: TGTGCCAGCAGCTATGGGACAGGAACTGAAGCTTTCTTT
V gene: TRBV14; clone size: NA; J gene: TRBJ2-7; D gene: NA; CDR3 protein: CASSHRGVSYEQYF; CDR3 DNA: TGTGCCAGCAGCCACAGGGGAGTGTCCTACGAGCAGTACTTC
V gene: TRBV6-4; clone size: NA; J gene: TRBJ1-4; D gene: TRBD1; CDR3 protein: CANHGQVGREKLFF; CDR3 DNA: TGTGCCAACCATGGACAGGTCGGGAGGGAAAAACTGTTTTTT
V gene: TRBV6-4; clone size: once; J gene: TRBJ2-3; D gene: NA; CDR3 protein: CASSDSTSTGWDTQYF; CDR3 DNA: TGTGCCAGCAGTGACTCGACATCGACGGGCTGGGATACGCAGTATTTT
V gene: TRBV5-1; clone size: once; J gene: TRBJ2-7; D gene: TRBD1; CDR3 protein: CASSWDRLSYEQYF; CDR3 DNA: TGCGCCAGCAGTTGGGACAGGCTCTCCTACGAGCAGTACTTC
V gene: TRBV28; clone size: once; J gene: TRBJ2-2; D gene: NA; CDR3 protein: CASSLIRRRGDTGELFF; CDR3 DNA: TGTGCCAGCAGTTTAATACGGCGGCGAGGGGACACCGGGGAGCTGTTTTTT
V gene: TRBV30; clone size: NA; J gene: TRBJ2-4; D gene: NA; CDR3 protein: CAWRDSKNIQYF; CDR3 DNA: TGTGCCTGGAGAGACAGTAAAAACATTCAGTACTTC
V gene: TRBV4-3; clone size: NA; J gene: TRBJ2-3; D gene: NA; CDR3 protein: CASSQDLWGASTDTQYF; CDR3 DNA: TGCGCCAGCAGCCAAGATCTTTGGGGGGCTAGCACAGATACGCAGTATTTT
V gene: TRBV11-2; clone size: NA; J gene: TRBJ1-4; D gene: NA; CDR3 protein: CASSLDPGLGKLFF; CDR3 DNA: TGTGCCAGCAGCTTAGATCCAGGGTTGGGGAAACTGTTTTTT
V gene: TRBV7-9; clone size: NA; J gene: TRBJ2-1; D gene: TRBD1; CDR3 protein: CASRTLRGQGNEQFF; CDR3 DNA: TGTGCCAGCAGAACTCTCCGGGGACAGGGCAATGAGCAGTTCTTC
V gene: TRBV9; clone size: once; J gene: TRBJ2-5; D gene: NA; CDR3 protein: CASSVALAEQETQYF; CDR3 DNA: TGTGCCAGCAGCGTAGCTTTGGCAGAGCAAGAGACCCAGTACTTC
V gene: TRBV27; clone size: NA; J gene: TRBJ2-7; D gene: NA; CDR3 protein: CASSEEGNLLYEQYF; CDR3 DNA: TGTGCCAGCAGTGAGGAGGGTAACCTCCTCTACGAGCAGTACTTC
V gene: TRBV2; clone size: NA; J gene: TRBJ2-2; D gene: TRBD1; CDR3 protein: CASSLDRGGTGELFF; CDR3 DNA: TGTGCCAGCAGTCTCGACAGGGGTGGCACCGGGGAGCTGTTTTTT
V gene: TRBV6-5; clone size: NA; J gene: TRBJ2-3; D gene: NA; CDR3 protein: CASSYPTATDTQYF; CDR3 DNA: TGTGCCAGCAGTTATCCGACAGCCACAGATACGCAGTATTTT
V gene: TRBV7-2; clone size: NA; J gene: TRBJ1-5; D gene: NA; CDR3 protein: CASSCPRCGQDNQPQHF; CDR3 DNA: TGTGCCAGCAGCTGCCCTCGGTGCGGTCAGGACAATCAGCCCCAGCATTTT
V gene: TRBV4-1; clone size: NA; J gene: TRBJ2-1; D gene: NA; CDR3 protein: CASSQEGVLAHNEQFF; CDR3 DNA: TGCGCCAGCAGCCAAGAGGGCGTCCTAGCCCACAATGAGCAGTTCTTC
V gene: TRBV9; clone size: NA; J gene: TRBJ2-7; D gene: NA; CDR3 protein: CASSVGPVPSEEQYF; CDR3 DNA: TGTGCCAGCAGCGTAGGGCCGGTGCCCTCCGAGGAGCAGTACTTC
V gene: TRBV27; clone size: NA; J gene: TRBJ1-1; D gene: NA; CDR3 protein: CASSEGLGLNSTEAFF; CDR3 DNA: TGTGCCAGCAGCGAGGGACTGGGACTCAATTCCACTGAAGCTTTCTTT
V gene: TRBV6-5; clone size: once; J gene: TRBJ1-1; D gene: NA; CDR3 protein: CASSVDVVGAEAFF; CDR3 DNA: TGTGCCAGCAGTGTCGACGTTGTAGGGGCTGAAGCTTTCTTT
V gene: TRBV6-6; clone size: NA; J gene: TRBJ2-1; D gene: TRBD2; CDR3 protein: CAIGASGSNEQFF; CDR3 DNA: TGTGCCATTGGGGCTAGCGGGAGCAATGAGCAGTTCTTC
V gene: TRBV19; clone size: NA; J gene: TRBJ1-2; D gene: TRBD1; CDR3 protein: CASNPTGSYGYTF; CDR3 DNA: TGTGCCAGTAACCCGACAGGGAGCTATGGCTACACCTTC
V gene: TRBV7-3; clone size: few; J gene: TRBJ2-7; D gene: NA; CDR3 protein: CASPGPNQLGTTYEQYF; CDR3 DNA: TGTGCCAGCCCTGGACCTAACCAGTTGGGTACGACTTACGAGCAGTACTTC
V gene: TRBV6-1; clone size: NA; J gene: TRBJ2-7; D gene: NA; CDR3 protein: CASGWTPEYEQYF; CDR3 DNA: TGTGCCAGCGGGTGGACCCCCGAGTACGAGCAGTACTTC
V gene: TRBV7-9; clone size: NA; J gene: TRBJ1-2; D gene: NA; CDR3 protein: CASSLGGTYGYTF; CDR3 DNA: TGTGCCAGCAGCTTGGGCGGGACCTATGGCTACACCTTC
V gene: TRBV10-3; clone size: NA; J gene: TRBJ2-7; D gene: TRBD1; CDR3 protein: CAISEDRATYEQYF; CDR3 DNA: TGTGCCATCAGTGAGGACAGGGCTACCTACGAGCAGTACTTC
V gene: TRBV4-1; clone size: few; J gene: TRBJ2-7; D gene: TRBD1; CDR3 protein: CASSQGTGGSYEQYF; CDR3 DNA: TGCGCCAGCAGCCAAGGGACAGGGGGCTCCTACGAGCAGTACTTC
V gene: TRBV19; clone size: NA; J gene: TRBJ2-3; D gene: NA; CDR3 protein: CASSIGRGRQYF; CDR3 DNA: TGTGCCAGTAGTATAGGAAGGGGAAGGCAGTATTTT
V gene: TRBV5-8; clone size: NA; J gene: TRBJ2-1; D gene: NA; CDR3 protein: CASSLGSGNLYEQFF; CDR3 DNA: TGTGCCAGCAGCTTGGGGTCAGGGAATTTATATGAGCAGTTCTTC
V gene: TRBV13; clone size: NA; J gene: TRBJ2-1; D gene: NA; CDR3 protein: CASSLGGIATYNEQFF; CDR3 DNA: TGTGCCAGCAGCTTAGGGGGAATAGCGACCTACAATGAGCAGTTCTTC
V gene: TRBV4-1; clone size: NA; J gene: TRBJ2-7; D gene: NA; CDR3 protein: CASSPRETYEQYF; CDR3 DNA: TGCGCCAGCAGCCCGCGAGAAACCTACGAGCAGTACTTC
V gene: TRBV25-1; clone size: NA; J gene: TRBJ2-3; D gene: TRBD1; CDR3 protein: CASSESTGGTQYF; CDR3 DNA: TGTGCCAGCAGTGAATCGACAGGGGGCACGCAGTATTTT
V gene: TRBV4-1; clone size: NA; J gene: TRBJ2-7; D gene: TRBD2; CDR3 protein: CASSHTASGSYEQYF; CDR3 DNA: TGCGCCAGCAGCCATACGGCTAGCGGGAGCTACGAGCAGTACTTC
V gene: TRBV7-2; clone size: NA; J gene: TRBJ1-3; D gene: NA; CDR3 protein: CASSSSRSSGNTIYF; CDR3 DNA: TGTGCCAGCAGCTCGTCCAGGTCTTCTGGAAACACCATATATTTT
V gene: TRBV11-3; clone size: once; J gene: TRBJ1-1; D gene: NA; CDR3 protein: CASSLTTGWPENTEAFF; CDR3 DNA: TGTGCCAGCAGCTTAACCACAGGGTGGCCTGAGAACACTGAAGCTTTCTTT
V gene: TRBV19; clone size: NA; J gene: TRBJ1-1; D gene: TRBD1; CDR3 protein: CASNLAAGTGGLDTEAFF; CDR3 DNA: TGTGCCAGTAACCTTGCCGCCGGGACAGGGGGCCTTGACACTGAAGCTTTCTTT
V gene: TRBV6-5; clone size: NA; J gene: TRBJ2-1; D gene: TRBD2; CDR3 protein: CATKLAPSSYNEQFF; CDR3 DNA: TGTGCCACCAAACTAGCGCCGAGCTCCTACAATGAGCAGTTCTTC